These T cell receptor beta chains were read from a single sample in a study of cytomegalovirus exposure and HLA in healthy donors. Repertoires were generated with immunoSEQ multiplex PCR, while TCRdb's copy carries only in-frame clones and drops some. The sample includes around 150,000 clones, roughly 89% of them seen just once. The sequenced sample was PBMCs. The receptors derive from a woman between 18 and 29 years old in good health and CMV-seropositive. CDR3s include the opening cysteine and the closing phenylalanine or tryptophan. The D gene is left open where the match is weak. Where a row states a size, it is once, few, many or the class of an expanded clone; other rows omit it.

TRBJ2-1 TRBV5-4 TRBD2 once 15 CASSLGGSSYNEQFF TGTGCCAGCAGCCTGGGCGGGAGCTCCTACAATGAGCAGTTCTTC
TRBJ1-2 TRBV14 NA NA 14 CASSQRGVNYGYTF TGTGCCAGCAGCCAACGGGGAGTTAACTATGGCTACACCTTC
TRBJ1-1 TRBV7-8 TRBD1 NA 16 CASSLGTGSQNTEAFF TGTGCCAGCAGCCTCGGGACAGGGTCGCAGAACACTGAAGCTTTCTTT
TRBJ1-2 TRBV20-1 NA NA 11 CSASSRNGYTF TGCAGTGCTAGCTCGCGGAATGGCTACACCTTC
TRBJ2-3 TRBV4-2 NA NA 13 CASSPLPGTRQYF TGTGCCAGCAGCCCCCTCCCCGGGACTCGGCAGTATTTT
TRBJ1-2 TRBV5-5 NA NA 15 CASSLGDGGGNGYTF TGTGCCAGCAGCTTGGGCGACGGGGGAGGAAATGGCTACACCTTC
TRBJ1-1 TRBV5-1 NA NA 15 CASSPPLAGNTEAFF TGCGCCAGCAGCCCTCCACTGGCGGGGAACACTGAAGCTTTCTTT
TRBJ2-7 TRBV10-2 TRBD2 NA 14 CASLGGTSGREQYF TGCGCCAGCCTTGGCGGGACTAGCGGGAGAGAGCAGTACTTC
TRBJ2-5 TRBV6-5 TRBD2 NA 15 CASKANSGGEKTQYF TGTGCCAGCAAGGCGAATAGCGGGGGTGAGAAGACCCAGTACTTC
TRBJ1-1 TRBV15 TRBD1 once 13 CATTGGMNTEAFF TGTGCCACCACAGGGGGCATGAACACTGAAGCTTTCTTT
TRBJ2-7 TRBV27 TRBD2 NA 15 CASSYSSGSKYEQYF TGTGCCAGCAGTTACTCTAGCGGGAGTAAGTACGAGCAGTACTTC
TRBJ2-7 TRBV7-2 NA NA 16 CASTQTPATSSYEQYF TGTGCCAGCACCCAAACCCCTGCGACTAGCTCCTACGAGCAGTACTTC
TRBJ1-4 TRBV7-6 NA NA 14 CASSLSRGNEKLFF TGTGCCAGCAGCTTAAGTCGGGGGAATGAAAAACTGTTTTTT
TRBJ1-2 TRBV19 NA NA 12 CASSLNRYGYTF TGTGCCAGTAGCCTCAACAGGTATGGCTACACCTTC
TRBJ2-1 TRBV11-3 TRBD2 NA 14 CASSLGRGGNEQFF TGTGCCAGCAGCCTGGGGCGGGGGGGCAATGAGCAGTTCTTC
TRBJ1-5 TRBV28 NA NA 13 CASSIDSVQPQHF TGTGCCAGCAGCATAGACAGCGTTCAGCCCCAGCATTTT
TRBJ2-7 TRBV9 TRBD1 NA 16 CASSASTGEPTYEQYF TGTGCCAGCAGCGCTTCGACAGGGGAACCAACCTACGAGCAGTACTTC
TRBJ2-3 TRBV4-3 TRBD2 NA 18 CASSQQPGVAGVGDTQYF TGCGCCAGCAGCCAGCAACCCGGAGTAGCGGGAGTTGGAGATACGCAGTATTTT
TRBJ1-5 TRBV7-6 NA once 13 CASSFRVNQPQHF TGTGCCAGCAGCTTCAGGGTCAATCAGCCCCAGCATTTT
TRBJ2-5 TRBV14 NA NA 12 CASSPGLRTQYF TGTGCCAGCAGCCCAGGGCTAAGGACCCAGTACTTC
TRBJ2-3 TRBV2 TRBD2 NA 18 CASSKIAGGAQFTDTQYF TGTGCCAGCAGTAAAATAGCGGGGGGCGCACAGTTCACAGATACGCAGTATTTT
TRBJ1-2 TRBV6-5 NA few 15 CASKNLQGQSYGYTF TGTGCCAGCAAAAATCTTCAAGGACAGTCCTATGGCTACACCTTC
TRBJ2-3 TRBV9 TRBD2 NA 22 CASSVSWGKIAGRTSSTDTQYF TGTGCCAGCAGCGTAAGCTGGGGGAAGATAGCGGGGCGAACCTCTAGCACAGATACGCAGTATTTT
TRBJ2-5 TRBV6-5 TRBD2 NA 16 CASSYLAGGLGETQYF TGTGCCAGCAGTTATCTAGCGGGGGGGCTTGGAGAGACCCAGTACTTC
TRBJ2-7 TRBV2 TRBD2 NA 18 CAGIRRGLAGRASYEQYF TGTGCCGGCATCCGCCGGGGACTAGCGGGGAGGGCTTCCTACGAGCAGTACTTC
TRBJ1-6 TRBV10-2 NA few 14 CASSESTNDSPLHF TGCGCCAGCAGTGAGTCGACTAACGATTCACCCCTCCACTTT
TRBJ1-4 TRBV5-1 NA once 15 CASSYAGTPNEKLFF TGCGCCAGCAGCTACGCCGGGACACCTAATGAAAAACTGTTTTTT
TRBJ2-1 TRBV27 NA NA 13 CASAAGGYNEQFF TGTGCCAGCGCAGCGGGCGGGTACAATGAGCAGTTCTTC
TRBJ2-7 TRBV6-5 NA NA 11 CASRTYNEQYF TGTGCCTCAAGAACCTATAACGAGCAGTACTTC
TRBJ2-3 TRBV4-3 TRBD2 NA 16 CASSQATGSGADTQYF TGCGCCAGCAGCCAAGCTACCGGGAGCGGGGCAGATACGCAGTATTTT
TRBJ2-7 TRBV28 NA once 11 CASSLTGSEYF TGTGCCAGCAGTCTCACAGGGTCAGAGTACTTC
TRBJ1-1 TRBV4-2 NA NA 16 CASSQADEGAITEAFF TGTGCCAGCAGCCAAGCCGACGAGGGCGCGATCACTGAAGCTTTCTTT
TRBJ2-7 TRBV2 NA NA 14 CASRASGSTHEQYF TGTGCCAGCAGGGCCTCGGGTTCCACTCACGAGCAGTACTTC
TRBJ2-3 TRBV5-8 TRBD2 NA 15 CASSLLQGGADTQYF TGTGCCAGCAGCTTGCTTCAGGGAGGGGCAGATACGCAGTATTTT
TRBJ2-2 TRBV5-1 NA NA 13 CASGSGDTGELFF TGCGCCAGCGGTTCCGGGGACACCGGGGAGCTGTTTTTT
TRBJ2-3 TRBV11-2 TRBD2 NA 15 CASSLFLAGTDTQYF TGTGCCAGCAGCTTATTTCTAGCGGGCACAGATACGCAGTATTTT
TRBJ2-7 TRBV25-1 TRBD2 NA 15 CASSNPGLAGNEQYF TGTGCCAGCAGTAACCCGGGACTAGCGGGAAACGAGCAGTACTTC
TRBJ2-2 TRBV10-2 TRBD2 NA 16 CASSEELALATGELFF TGCGCCAGCAGTGAGGAACTAGCGTTGGCCACCGGGGAGCTGTTTTTT
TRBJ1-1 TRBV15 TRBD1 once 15 CATSINRGPNTEAFF TGTGCCACCAGCATCAACAGGGGTCCGAACACTGAAGCTTTCTTT
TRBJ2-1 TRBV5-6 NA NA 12 CASALWGDEQFF TGTGCCAGCGCCCTGTGGGGCGATGAGCAGTTCTTC
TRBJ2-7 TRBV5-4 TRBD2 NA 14 CASSVGLAGVEQYF TGTGCCAGCAGCGTAGGACTAGCGGGAGTCGAGCAGTACTTC
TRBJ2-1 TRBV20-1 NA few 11 CSASQGSQQFF TGCAGTGCTAGTCAGGGCAGCCAGCAGTTCTTC
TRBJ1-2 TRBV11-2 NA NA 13 CASRKNGADGYTF TGTGCCAGCAGAAAAAATGGGGCGGATGGCTACACCTTC
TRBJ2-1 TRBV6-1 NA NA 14 CASMVEVHNNEQFF TGTGCCAGCATGGTCGAGGTGCACAACAATGAGCAGTTCTTC
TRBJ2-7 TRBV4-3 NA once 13 CASSPDFIIEQYF TGCGCCAGCAGCCCGGACTTTATTATCGAGCAGTACTTC
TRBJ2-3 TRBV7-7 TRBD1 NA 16 CASSLGGTGATDTQYF TGTGCCAGCAGCTTAGGTGGGACAGGGGCCACAGATACGCAGTATTTT
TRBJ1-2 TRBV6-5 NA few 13 CASSYTSTYGYTF TGTGCCAGCAGTTACACTAGTACCTATGGCTACACCTTC
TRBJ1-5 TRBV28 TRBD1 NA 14 CASTWTGTNQPQHF TGTGCCAGCACCTGGACAGGGACCAATCAGCCCCAGCATTTT
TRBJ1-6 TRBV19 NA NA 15 CASTPRGQMDSPLHF TGTGCCAGTACCCCTAGGGGACAAATGGATTCACCCCTCCACTTT
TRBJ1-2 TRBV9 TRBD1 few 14 CASSMGTGVGGYTF TGTGCCAGCAGCATGGGGACAGGGGTGGGTGGCTACACCTTC
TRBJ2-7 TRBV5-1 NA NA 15 CASSLDGASSYEQYF TGCGCCAGCAGCTTGGACGGTGCTAGCTCCTACGAGCAGTACTTC
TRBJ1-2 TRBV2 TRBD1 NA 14 CASSDGTGSYGYTF TGTGCCAGCAGTGACGGGACAGGCAGCTATGGCTACACCTTC
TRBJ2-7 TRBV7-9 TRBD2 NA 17 CASSSTSGGSATYEQYF TGTGCCAGCAGTTCCACTAGCGGGGGGTCCGCAACCTACGAGCAGTACTTC
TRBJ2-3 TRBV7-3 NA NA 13 CASSVRRGDTQYF TGTGCCAGCAGCGTTAGGAGAGGGGATACGCAGTATTTT
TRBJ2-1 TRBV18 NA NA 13 CASSPRGGNEQFF TGTGCCAGCTCACCCAGGGGCGGGAATGAGCAGTTCTTC
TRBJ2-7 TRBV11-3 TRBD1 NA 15 CASSLGTGSSYEQYF TGTGCCAGCAGCTTAGGGACAGGGTCTTCCTACGAGCAGTACTTC
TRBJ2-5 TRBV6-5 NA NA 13 CASSYSAPGTQYF TGTGCCAGCAGTTACTCGGCCCCAGGGACCCAGTACTTC